This T cell receptor beta chain was identified during a study of cytomegalovirus exposure and HLA in healthy donors. The germline gives CDR1 LGHNA, CDR2 YNFKEQ. This CDR3 has 15 amino acids. Trimming removed 0 bases from V and 4 bases from J, with 10 bases in between. On this clone: Its antigen is unknown.

Researchers ran the PCR with 60 Vbeta and 13 Jbeta primers. Generated by immunoSEQ multiplex PCR, the TCRdb table keeps only in-frame clones and is missing some. The sample has around 25,000 clones. Broader study findings: Later analysis demonstrated an association between a missense DCLRE1C variant and TCR beta V- and J-gene trimming. A reported reduction in N-insertions relative to the roughly 700-donor mean was seen in an Asian-associated ancestry cluster in a later analysis. It was taken for granted in presence/absence analyses that sequencing depth across donors was roughly uniform. Upon later analysis, TCR association rates were observed to vary by HLA locus, being highest for DRB1 and lowest for HLA-C.

The V call is TRBV4-2, the J call TRBJ2-1; no definite D call. This TCR was recovered from a male donor in good health and CMV-seropositive. Specimen: PBMCs. The CDR3 region has the DNA TGTGCCAGCAGCCAAGAATCGACTGGATACAATGAGCAGTTCTTC. This translates into CASSQESTGYNEQFF.